The clone carrying this TCR beta chain was recorded many times. The sample belongs to a study of neurological immune-mediated disorders. Germline V gene sequence: CDR1 MDHEN, CDR2 SYDVKM. The CDR3 is made up of 18 amino acids. Trimming removed 7 bases from V and 2 bases from J; junction bases left unmatched: 17. TCRdb reprocessed the 5' RACE reads via MiXCR and lists one record per CDR3 protein. The data contain about 44,000 distinct CDR3 sequences, under 6.5% of them singletons. The gene calls are TRBV28 and TRBJ2-5, with 9 bases lining up with TRBD1. This clonotype originated in a woman between 40 and 55 years old in good health. Material: CD4+ T cells from blood. The CDR3 bases are TGTGCCAGCACCTTGGACCGGGACAGGGTGTTGGGGCAAGAGACCCAGTACTTC. Its protein product is CASTLDRDRVLGQETQYF.